This passage covers 5 T cell receptor beta chains from one sample sequenced in a study of vaccination and CD4 T cells after COVID-19. Cultured CD4+ T cells had their DNA profiled by the Oncomine TCR Beta short-read assay. TCRdb re-called the PCR reads through MiXCR, storing one row per CDR3 protein. This table holds about 25,000 distinct CDR3 sequences, 60% to 80% found once. Treatment indicated: roughly 11-day PBMC culture with coronavirus spike peptide pools or control peptides (ViraFEST assay). Antigens of these TCRs are unknown. The sample consisted of CD4+ T cells from blood, cultured in vitro, taken after SARS-CoV-2 vaccination. The source is a human donor who received a COVID-19 vaccine.

This sequence joins TRBV19 and TRBJ1-2; D unresolved. The ends were cut back, 2 bases at V and 4 bases at J, with 26 bases in the middle. The CDR3 loop spans 19 amino acids. The germline CDR1 and CDR2 sequences are LNHDA and SQIVND (reference sequence). CDR3 nucleotide sequence: TGTGCCAGTAGTATAAGTTGGACGTCGCGGATTATACGGACCTATGGCTACACCTTC. It yields the protein CASSISWTSRIIRTYGYTF.

This clonotype was seen just once. The chain recombines TRBV7-9 with TRBJ2-3; 7 nucleotides align to TRBD1. V lost 4 bases, J lost 0 bases, and 7 bases stayed unmatched. Looked up from germline, CDR1 is SEHNR and CDR2 is FQNEAQ (reference sequence). The CDR3 covers 16 residues. Here the CDR3 reads CASSSLGQWSTDTQYF. The CDR3, as DNA: TGTGCCAGCAGCTCCCTGGGACAGTGGAGCACAGATACGCAGTATTTT. Combining the CDR3 with reference TRBV7-9 and TRBJ2-3 gives the whole variable domain DTGVSQNPRHKITKRGQNVTFRCDPISEHNRLYWYRQTLGQGPEFLTYFQNEAQLEKSRLLSDRFSAERPKGSFSTLEIQRTEQGDSAMYLCASSSLGQWSTDTQYFGPGTRLTVL.

The V and J genes are TRBV19 and TRBJ2-7; perhaps D is TRBD1 or TRBD2 (5 bases each). Germline V gene sequence: CDR1 LNHDA, CDR2 SQIVND (reference sequence). Trimming pared 5 bases from V and 0 bases from J, leaving 11 bases between. This CDR3 is 14 amino acids long. The CDR3 coding sequence is TGTGCCAGTAGTCCCGGGACGGACTCCTACGAGCAGTACTTC. Amino acids: CASSPGTDSYEQYF.

J is TRBJ2-3 and V is TRBV20-1, with 16 bases that match TRBD2. CDR3 length: 17 residues. The germline V gene encodes CDR1 DFQATT and CDR2 SNEGSKA (reference sequence). J was trimmed by 0 bases and V by 7 bases; bases with no gene match: 7. CDR3 bases: TGCAGTGGAACCGGGACTAGCGGGGGGGTTAGCACAGATACGCAGTATTTT. This encodes CSGTGTSGGVSTDTQYF.

V usage is TRBV6-1 and J usage is TRBJ1-5; a weak D match, TRBD1 (5 bases). V was cut by 0 bases and J by 2 bases, with 14 bases left in between. CDR3 size: 17 residues. Per germline, CDR1 MNHNS and CDR2 SASEGT. The CDR3 DNA is TGTGCCAGCAGTGAAGCGCTTCAGGGCAGGGGCAATCAGCCCCAGCATTTT. Translated, it gives CASSEALQGRGNQPQHF.